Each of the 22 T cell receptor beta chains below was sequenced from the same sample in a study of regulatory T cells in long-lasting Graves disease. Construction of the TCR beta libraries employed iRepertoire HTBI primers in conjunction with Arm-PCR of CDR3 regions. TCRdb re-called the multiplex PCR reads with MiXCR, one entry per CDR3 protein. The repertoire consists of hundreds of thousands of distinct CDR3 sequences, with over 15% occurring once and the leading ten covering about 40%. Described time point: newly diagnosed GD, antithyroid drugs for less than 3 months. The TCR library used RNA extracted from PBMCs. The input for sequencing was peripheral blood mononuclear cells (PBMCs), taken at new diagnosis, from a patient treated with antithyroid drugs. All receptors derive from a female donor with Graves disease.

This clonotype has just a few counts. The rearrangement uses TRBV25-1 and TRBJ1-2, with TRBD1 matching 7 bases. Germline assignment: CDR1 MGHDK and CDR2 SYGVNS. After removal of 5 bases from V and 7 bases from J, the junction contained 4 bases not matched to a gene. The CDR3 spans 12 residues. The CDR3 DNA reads TGTGCCAGCAGTCCAGGGGGAAGTGGCTACACCTTC. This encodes CASSPGGSGYTF.

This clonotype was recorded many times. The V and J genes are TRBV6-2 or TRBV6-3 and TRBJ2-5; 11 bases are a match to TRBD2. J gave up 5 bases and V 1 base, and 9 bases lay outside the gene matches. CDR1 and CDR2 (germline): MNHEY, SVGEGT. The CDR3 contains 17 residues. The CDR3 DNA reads TGTGCCAGCAGTTACTTCCCGGGACTAGCGGTGGCGGAGACCCAGTACTTC. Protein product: CASSYFPGLAVAETQYF.

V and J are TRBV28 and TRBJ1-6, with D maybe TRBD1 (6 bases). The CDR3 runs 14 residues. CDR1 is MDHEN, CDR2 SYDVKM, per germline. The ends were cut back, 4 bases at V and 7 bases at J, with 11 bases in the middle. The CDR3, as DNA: TGTGCCAGCAGTTCTCAGGGGCGCAATTCACCCCTCCACTTT. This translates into CASSSQGRNSPLHF.

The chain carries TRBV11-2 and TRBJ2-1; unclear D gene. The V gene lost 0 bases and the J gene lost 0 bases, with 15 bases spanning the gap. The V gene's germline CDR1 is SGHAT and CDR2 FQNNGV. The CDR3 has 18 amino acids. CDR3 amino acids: CASSLDGVERDSYNEQFF. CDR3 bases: TGTGCCAGCAGCTTAGATGGAGTTGAGCGAGACTCCTACAATGAGCAGTTCTTC.

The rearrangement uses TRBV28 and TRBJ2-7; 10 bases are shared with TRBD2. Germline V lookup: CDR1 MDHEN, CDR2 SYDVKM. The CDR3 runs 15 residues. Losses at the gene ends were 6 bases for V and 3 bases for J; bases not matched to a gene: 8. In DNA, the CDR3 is TGTGCCAGCAGCCCTACTAGGACTAGCGGCTACGAGCAGTACTTC. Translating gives CASSPTRTSGYEQYF.

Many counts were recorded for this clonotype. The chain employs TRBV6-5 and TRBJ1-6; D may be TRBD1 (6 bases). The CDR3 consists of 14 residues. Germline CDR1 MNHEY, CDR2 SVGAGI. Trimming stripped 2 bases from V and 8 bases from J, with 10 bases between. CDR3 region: CASSYGGAHSPLHF. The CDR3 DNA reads TGTGCCAGCAGTTACGGGGGGGCACATTCACCCCTCCACTTT.

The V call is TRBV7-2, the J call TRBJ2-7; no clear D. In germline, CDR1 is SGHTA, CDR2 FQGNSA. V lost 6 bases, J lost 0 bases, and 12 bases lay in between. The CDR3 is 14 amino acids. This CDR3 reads CASSQTPSSYEQYF. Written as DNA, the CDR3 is TGTGCCAGCAGTCAAACTCCGAGCTCCTACGAGCAGTACTTC. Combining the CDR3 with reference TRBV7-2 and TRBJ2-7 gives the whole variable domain GAGVSQSPSNKVTEKGKDVELRCDPISGHTALYWYRQSLGQGLEFLIYFQGNSAPDKSGLPSDRFSAERTGGSVSTLTIQRTQQEDSAVYLCASSQTPSSYEQYFGPGTRLTVT.

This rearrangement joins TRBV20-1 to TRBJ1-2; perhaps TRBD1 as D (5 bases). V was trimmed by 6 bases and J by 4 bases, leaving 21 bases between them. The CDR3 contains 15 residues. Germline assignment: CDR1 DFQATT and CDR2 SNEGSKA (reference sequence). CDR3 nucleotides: TGCAGTGCCCCCCTGGGGGGGGGAGTTGTCTATGGCTACACCTTC. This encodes CSAPLGGGVVYGYTF.

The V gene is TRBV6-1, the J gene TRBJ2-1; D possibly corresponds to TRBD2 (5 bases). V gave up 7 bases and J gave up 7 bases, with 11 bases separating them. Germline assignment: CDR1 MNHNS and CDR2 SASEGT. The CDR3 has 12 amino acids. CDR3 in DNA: TGTGCCAGCACTAATAGCGAAAATGAGCAGTTCTTC. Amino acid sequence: CASTNSENEQFF.

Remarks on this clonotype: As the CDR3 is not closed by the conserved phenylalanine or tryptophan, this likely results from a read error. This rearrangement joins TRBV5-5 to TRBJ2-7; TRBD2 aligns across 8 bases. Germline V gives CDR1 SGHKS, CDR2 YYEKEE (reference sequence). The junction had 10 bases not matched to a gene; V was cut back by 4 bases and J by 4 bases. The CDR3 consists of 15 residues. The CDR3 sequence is CASSPSGSLSYEQYL. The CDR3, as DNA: TGTGCCAGCAGCCCTAGCGGGTCTCTTTCTTACGAGCAGTACCTC.

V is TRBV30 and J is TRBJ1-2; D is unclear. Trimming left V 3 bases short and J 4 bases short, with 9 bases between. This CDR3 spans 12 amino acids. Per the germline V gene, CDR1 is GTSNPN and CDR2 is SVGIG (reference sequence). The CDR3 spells CAWRSDGYGYTF. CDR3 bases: TGTGCCTGGAGATCGGACGGCTATGGCTACACCTTC.

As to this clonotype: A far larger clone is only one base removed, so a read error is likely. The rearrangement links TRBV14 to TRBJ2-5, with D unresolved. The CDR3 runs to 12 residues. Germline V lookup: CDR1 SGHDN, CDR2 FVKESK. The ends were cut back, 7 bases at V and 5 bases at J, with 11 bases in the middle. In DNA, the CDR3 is TGTGCCAGCAACCTTTTCGAGGAGACCCAGTACTTC. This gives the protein CASNLFEETQYF.

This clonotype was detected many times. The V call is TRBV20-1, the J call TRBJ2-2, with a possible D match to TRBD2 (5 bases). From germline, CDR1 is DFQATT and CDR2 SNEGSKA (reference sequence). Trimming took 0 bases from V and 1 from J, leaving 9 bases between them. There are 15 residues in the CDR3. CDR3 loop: CSARDRRVNTGELFF. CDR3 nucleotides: TGCAGTGCTAGAGATAGGCGGGTGAACACCGGGGAGCTGTTTTTT.

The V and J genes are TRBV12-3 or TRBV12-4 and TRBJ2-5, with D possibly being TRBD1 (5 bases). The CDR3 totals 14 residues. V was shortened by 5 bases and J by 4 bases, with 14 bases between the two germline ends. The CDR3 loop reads CASSIHDQGETQYF. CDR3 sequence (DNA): TGTGCCAGCAGTATACACGATCAGGGAGAGACCCAGTACTTC.

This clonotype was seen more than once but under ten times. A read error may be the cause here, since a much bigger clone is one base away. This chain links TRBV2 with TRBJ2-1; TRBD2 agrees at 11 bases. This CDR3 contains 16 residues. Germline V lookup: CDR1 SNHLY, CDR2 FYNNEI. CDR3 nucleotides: TGTGCCGGCAGTGTAACTAGCGGGAGAGGATACAATGAGCAGTTCTTC. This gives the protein CAGSVTSGRGYNEQFF.

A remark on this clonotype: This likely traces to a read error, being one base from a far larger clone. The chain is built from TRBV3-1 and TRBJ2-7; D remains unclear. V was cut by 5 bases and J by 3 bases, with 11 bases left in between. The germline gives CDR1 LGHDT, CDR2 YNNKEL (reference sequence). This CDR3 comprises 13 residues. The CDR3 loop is CASSCWTSYEQYF. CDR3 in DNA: TGTGCCAGCAGCTGCTGGACGAGCTACGAGCAGTACTTC.

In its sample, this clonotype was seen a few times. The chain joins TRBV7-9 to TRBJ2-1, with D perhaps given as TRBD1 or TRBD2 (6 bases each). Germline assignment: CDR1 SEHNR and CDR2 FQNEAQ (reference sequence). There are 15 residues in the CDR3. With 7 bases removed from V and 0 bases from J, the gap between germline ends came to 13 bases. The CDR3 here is CASTLGGGSYNEQFF. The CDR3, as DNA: TGTGCCAGCACCCTAGGGGGAGGCTCCTACAATGAGCAGTTCTTC.

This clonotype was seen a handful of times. The CDR3 DNA sequence: TGTGCCAGCACTCGTTTGACGACTAATGAAAAACTGTTTTTT. It yields the protein CASTRLTTNEKLFF. The chain joins TRBV6-1 to TRBJ1-4; D gene unclear. V lost 7 bases and J 2 bases, leaving 11 bases between the germline ends. Germline lookup yields CDR1 MNHNS and CDR2 SASEGT. The CDR3 loop spans 14 amino acids.

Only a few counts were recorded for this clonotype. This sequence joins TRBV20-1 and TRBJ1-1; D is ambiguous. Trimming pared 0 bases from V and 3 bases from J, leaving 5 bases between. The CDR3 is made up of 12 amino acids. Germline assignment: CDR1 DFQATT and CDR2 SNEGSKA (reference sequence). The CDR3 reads CSAREGYTEAFF. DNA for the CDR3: TGCAGTGCTAGAGAAGGATACACTGAAGCTTTCTTT.

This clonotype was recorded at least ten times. The CDR3, as DNA: TGTGCCATCTCGGACGGGACAGATACGCAGTATTTT. Amino acid sequence: CAISDGTDTQYF. The rearrangement joins TRBV12-3 or TRBV12-4 to TRBJ2-3; D unclear. The V gene lost 10 bases and the J gene lost 3 bases, with 11 bases spanning the gap. CDR3 length: 12 residues.

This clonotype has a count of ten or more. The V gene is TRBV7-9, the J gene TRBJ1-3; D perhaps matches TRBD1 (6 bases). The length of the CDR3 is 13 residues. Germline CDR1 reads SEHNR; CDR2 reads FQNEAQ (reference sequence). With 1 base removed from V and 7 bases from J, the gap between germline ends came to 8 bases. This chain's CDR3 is CASSLGQGNTIYF. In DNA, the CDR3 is TGTGCCAGCAGCTTAGGCCAGGGGAACACCATATATTTT. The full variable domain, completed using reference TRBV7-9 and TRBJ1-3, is DTGVSQNPRHKITKRGQNVTFRCDPISEHNRLYWYRQTLGQGPEFLTYFQNEAQLEKSRLLSDRFSAERPKGSFSTLEIQRTEQGDSAMYLCASSLGQGNTIYFGEGSWLTVV.

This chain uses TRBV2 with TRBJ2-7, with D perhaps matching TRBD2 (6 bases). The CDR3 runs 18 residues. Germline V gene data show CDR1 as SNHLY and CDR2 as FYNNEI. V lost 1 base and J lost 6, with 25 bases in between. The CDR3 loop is CASSEVGSGGLPSAEQYF. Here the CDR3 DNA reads TGTGCCAGCAGTGAAGTGGGTAGCGGAGGACTCCCCTCTGCCGAGCAGTACTTC.